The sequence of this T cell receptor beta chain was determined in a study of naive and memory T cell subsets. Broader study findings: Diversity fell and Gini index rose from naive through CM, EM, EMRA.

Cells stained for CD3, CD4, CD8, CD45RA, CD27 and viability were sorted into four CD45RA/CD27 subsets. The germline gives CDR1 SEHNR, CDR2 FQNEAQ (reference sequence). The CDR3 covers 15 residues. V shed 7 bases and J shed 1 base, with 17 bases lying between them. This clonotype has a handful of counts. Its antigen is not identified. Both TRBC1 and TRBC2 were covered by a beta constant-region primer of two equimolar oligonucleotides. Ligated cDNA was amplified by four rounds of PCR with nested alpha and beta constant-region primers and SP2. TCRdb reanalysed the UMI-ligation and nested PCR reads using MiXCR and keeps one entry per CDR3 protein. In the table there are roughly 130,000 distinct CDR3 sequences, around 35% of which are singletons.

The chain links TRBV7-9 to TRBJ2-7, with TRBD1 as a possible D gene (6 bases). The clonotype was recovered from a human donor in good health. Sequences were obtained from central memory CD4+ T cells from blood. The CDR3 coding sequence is TGTGCCAGCACCCCAGATGGGGGCACTTCCTACGAGCAGTACTTC. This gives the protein CASTPDGGTSYEQYF. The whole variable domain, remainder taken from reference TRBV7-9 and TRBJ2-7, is DTGVSQNPRHKITKRGQNVTFRCDPISEHNRLYWYRQTLGQGPEFLTYFQNEAQLEKSRLLSDRFSAERPKGSFSTLEIQRTEQGDSAMYLCASTPDGGTSYEQYFGPGTRLTVT.